The 5 T cell receptor beta chains given below trace back to one sample, sequenced in a study of patients and donors after allogeneic stem cell transplantation. TCRdb redid the calling of the RT-PCR reads with MiXCR, one entry per CDR3 protein. The data contain approximately 150,000 distinct CDR3 sequences, approximately 28% of them singletons. The sequencing sample was made of blood, either unsorted or a sorted T cell fraction (not recorded which). These receptors all come from a human donor who was either an allogeneic HSCT recipient or a stem cell or donor lymphocyte infusion donor (not recorded which). It is not recorded whose cells these are; they may come from a transplant donor.

The chain links TRBV6-2 or TRBV6-3 to TRBJ1-5, with D possibly being TRBD1 (5 bases). In germline, CDR1 is MNHEY, CDR2 SVGEGT. The CDR3 is 16 residues long. V gave up 2 bases and J gave up 0 bases, with 11 bases separating them. The CDR3 protein is CASSYLQEDSNQPQHF. The CDR3 DNA sequence: TGTGCCAGCAGTTACCTACAGGAGGATAGCAATCAGCCCCAGCATTTT.

In its sample, this clonotype was seen a few times. CDR3 in DNA: TGCGCCAGCAGCACACTAGCGGATGCCTACGAGCAGTACTTC. As protein: CASSTLADAYEQYF. The V gene is TRBV5-1, the J gene TRBJ2-7, with 8 bases lining up with TRBD2. Germline values: CDR1 SGHRS, CDR2 YFSETQ. This CDR3 spans 14 amino acids. Unmatched junction bases numbered 5, after V lost 4 bases and J lost 2 bases.

The chain employs TRBV7-2 and TRBJ2-3, with a weak D call TRBD1 (6 bases). From germline, CDR1 is SGHTA and CDR2 FQGNSA. This CDR3 is 15 amino acids long. Trimming cost V 5 bases and J 3 bases, with 15 bases left between them. The CDR3 reads CASSLTGTSTDTQYF. CDR3 nucleotides: TGTGCCAGCAGCCTCACCGGGACATCGACAGATACGCAGTATTTT.

This clonotype was observed a handful of times. The V gene is TRBV28, the J gene TRBJ1-2; 8 bases map to TRBD1. Germline-derived CDR1 and CDR2 are MDHEN and SYDVKM. Trimming at V came to 7 bases and at J to 3 bases, leaving 7 bases not matched to a gene. This CDR3 comprises 14 residues. The CDR3 nucleotides read TGTGCCAGCATCGGTGGACAGGGAGACTATGGCTACACCTTC. Encoded protein: CASIGGQGDYGYTF.

A few counts support this clonotype. This chain connects TRBV7-8 to TRBJ1-2; 9 bases map to TRBD1. The CDR3 extends over 17 amino acids. Germline trimming cut 4 bases from V and 5 bases from J; bases unmatched to any gene: 14. Germline V CDR1 and CDR2: SGHVS, FQNEAQ. CDR3 in DNA: TGTGCCAGCAGCTCTACCTCTGGACAGGGGACCCGATATGGCTACACCTTC. Its translation is CASSSTSGQGTRYGYTF.